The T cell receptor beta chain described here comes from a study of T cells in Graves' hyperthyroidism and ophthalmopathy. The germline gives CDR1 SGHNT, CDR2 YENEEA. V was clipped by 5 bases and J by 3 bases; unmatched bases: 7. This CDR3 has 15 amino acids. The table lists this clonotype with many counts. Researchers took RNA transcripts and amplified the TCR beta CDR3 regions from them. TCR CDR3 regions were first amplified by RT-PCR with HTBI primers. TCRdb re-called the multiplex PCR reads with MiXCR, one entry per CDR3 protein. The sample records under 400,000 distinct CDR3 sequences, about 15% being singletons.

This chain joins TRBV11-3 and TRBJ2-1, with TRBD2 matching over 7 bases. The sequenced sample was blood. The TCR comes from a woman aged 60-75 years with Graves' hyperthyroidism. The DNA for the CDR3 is TGTGCCAGCAGCCGACCTGGGGGGGTCTACAATGAGCAGTTCTTC. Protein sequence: CASSRPGGVYNEQFF.